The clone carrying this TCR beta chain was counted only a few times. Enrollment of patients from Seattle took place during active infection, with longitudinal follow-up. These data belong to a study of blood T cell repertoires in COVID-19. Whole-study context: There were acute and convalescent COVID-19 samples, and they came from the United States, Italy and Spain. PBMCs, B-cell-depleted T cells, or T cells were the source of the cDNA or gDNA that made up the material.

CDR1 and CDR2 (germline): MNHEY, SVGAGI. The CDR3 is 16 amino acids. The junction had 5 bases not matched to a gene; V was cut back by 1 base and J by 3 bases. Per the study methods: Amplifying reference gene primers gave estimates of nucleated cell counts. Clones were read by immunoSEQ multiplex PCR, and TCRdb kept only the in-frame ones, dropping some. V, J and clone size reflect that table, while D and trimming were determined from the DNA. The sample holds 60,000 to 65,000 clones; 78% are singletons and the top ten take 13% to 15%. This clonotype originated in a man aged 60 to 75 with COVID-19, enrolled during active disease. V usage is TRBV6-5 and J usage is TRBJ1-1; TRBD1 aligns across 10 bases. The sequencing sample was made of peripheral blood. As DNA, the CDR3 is TGTGCCAGCAGTTACTGGGGGGACAGGGGATACACTGAAGCTTTCTTT. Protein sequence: CASSYWGDRGYTEAFF.